The source of this T cell receptor (beta chain) is a study of T cells in Graves' hyperthyroidism and ophthalmopathy. Study-level results: Ophthalmopathy prediction by the model preceded onset by a median about 6 months.

This clonotype was detected only a few times. What it binds is not known. Regions amplified from RNA transcripts were the TCR beta CDR3 regions. The HTBI primer set served for first-round RT-PCR of the TCR CDR3. TCRdb redid the calling of the multiplex PCR reads with MiXCR, one entry per CDR3 protein. The repertoire consists of 250,000 to 300,000 distinct CDR3 sequences, with 14% to 15% occurring once and the leading ten covering 13%. Germline CDR1 and CDR2: MDHEN and SYDVKM. V trimming: 3 bases; J trimming: 5 bases; junction bases outside the gene matches: 11. This CDR3 has 18 residues. Newly diagnosed hyperthyroidism patients aged 18 to 65 years had disease lasting under 2 months. This blood was taken when hyperthyroidism was first diagnosed, before any ophthalmopathy symptoms existed.

V and J are TRBV28 and TRBJ2-2; 11 bases are shared with TRBD2. The sequencing input was blood. This clonotype was sampled from a woman between 40 and 55 years old with Graves' hyperthyroidism that later progressed to Graves' ophthalmopathy. This chain's CDR3 is CASSFPMLTSGATGELFF. The CDR3, as DNA: TGTGCCAGCAGTTTTCCTATGTTGACTAGCGGGGCAACCGGGGAGCTGTTTTTT. The full variable domain, with the rest looked up from reference TRBV28 and TRBJ2-2, is DVKVTQSSRYLVKRTGEKVFLECVQDMDHENMFWYRQDPGLGLRLIYFSYDVKMKEKGDIPEGYSVSREKKERFSLILESASTNQTSMYLCASSFPMLTSGATGELFFGEGSRLTVL.